This T cell receptor (beta chain) was recorded in a study of T cells in Graves' hyperthyroidism and ophthalmopathy. Study at large: Upon initial diagnosis and before any treatment, peripheral blood was collected.

CDR1 is SGHTA, CDR2 FQGTGA, per germline. Between the trimmed V and J ends, which lost 1 base and 13 bases, there was a span of 19 bases. The CDR3 totals 15 residues. General study findings and limits: It was a median about 6.5 months before onset that the model predicted ophthalmopathy. Patients with ophthalmopathy were separated from those with stable hyperthyroidism by a 13 V-J model. Researchers found most expanded thyroid clonotypes above 0.001 in blood as well.

This clonotype was counted between two and nine times. Its antigen is not known. Regions amplified from RNA transcripts were the TCR beta CDR3 regions. With the HTBI primer set, the TCR CDR3 went through a first round of RT-PCR. TCRdb passed the multiplex PCR reads through MiXCR, listing each CDR3 protein once. The table lists about 840,000 distinct CDR3 sequences, 35% to 45% of them singletons. This clonotype was sampled from a man between 18 and 35 years old with Graves' hyperthyroidism. The chain carries TRBV7-3 and TRBJ2-2, with D possibly called TRBD1 or TRBD2 (5 bases each). The source material was blood. CDR3 region: CASSLSGGRERRLFF. The CDR3 DNA reads as TGTGCCAGCAGCTTAAGCGGCGGCAGGGAGAGGCGGCTGTTTTTT.